The 29 T cell receptor beta chains below come from one sample, sequenced in a study of cytomegalovirus exposure and HLA in healthy donors. PCR involved 60 Vbeta and 13 Jbeta primers. The method was immunoSEQ multiplex PCR; TCRdb's version includes in-frame clones alone and lacks a portion of them. This sample has 150,000 to 200,000 clones, with 80% found just once. The sequenced sample consisted of PBMCs. The receptors shown here come from a woman between 45 and 65 years old in good health and CMV-seropositive.

The J gene is TRBJ1-4, the V gene TRBV6-6; TRBD1 might be the D (6 bases). Trimming took 5 bases from V and 11 from J, leaving 15 bases between them. Germline lookup yields CDR1 MNHNY and CDR2 SVGAGI (reference sequence). The CDR3 totals 13 residues. CDR3 in amino acids: CASSHADQGKLFF. CDR3 nucleotide sequence: TGTGCCAGCAGTCACGCGGACCAGGGGAAACTGTTTTTT.

This rearrangement joins TRBV29-1 to TRBJ2-3, with no clear D. This CDR3 is built from 15 residues. CDR1 SQVTM and CDR2 ANQGSEA come from the germline V gene. Trimming removed 5 bases at V and 4 bases at J, with 19 bases between. The CDR3, as DNA: TGCAGCGTTAAAGGACGCCCTACTGAGGCAGATACGCAGTATTTT. Translating gives CSVKGRPTEADTQYF.

The chain joins TRBV6-5 to TRBJ2-2, with D perhaps matching TRBD2 (7 bases). The germline V gene has CDR1 MNHEY and CDR2 SVGAGI. V shed 0 bases and J shed 5 bases, with 13 bases lying between them. The CDR3 consists of 16 residues. CDR3 nucleotide sequence: TGTGCCAGCAGTTACTCCGCGGGGGCGAGAACCGGGGAGCTGTTTTTT. Its translation: CASSYSAGARTGELFF.

Only one count was recorded for this clone. The chain carries TRBV12-5 and TRBJ2-1, with 8 positions matching TRBD2. V trimming: 3 bases; J trimming: 6 bases; junction bases outside the gene matches: 7. Germline V CDR1 and CDR2: LGHNT, FRNRAP. This CDR3 comprises 15 residues. The DNA for the CDR3 is TGTGCTAGTGGTTTAGGGACTAGTTCTGGCAATGAGCAGTTCTTC. This sequence encodes CASGLGTSSGNEQFF.

The V call is TRBV4-1, the J call TRBJ1-5; 8 nucleotides match TRBD1. Germline lookup yields CDR1 MGHRA and CDR2 YSYEKL. The CDR3 totals 17 residues. V lost 0 bases and J lost 6; bases outside the gene matches: 10. The DNA of the CDR3 is TGCGCCAGCAGCCAAGAATCGAGACAGGGGCCGGGTCAGCCCCAGCATTTT. It yields the protein CASSQESRQGPGQPQHF.

The chain employs TRBV6-5 and TRBJ2-2; 7 positions agree with TRBD1. This CDR3 comprises 15 residues. V was pared by 0 bases and J by 3 bases, with 1 base of the junction left unmatched. Germline V CDR1 and CDR2: MNHEY, SVGAGI. The CDR3 loop is CASSYSGTDTGELFF. CDR3 DNA sequence: TGTGCCAGCAGTTACTCCGGGACAGACACCGGGGAGCTGTTTTTT.

This clone showed up just a few times. The V call is TRBV7-9, the J call TRBJ2-5; D is perhaps TRBD1 (5 bases). CDR3 size: 15 residues. The germline CDR1 and CDR2 sequences are SEHNR and FQNEAQ (reference sequence). The V gene lost 3 bases and the J gene lost 4 bases, with 15 bases spanning the gap. In DNA form, the CDR3 reads TGTGCCAGCAGCTTGGGGCAGCATGCCACAGAGACCCAGTACTTC. It encodes CASSLGQHATETQYF.

The rearrangement joins TRBV6-5 to TRBJ1-1, with 10 bases fitting TRBD1. The length of the CDR3 is 13 residues. Germline V gene sequence: CDR1 MNHEY, CDR2 SVGAGI. V was clipped by 7 bases and J by 6 bases; unmatched bases: 5. The CDR3 DNA is TGTGCCAGCACCCGGGACAGGGGATCTGAAGCTTTCTTT. Translation: CASTRDRGSEAFF.

The chain links TRBV9 to TRBJ2-2, with TRBD1 as a possible D gene (6 bases). Germline assignment: CDR1 SGDLS and CDR2 YYNGEE. With 3 bases removed from V and 7 bases from J, the gap between germline ends came to 10 bases. The CDR3 covers 13 residues. In DNA form, the CDR3 reads TGTGCCAGCAGCGGCTCAGGGGTCGGGGAGCTGTTTTTT. Protein: CASSGSGVGELFF.

The chain links TRBV28 to TRBJ2-5; 8 positions match TRBD1. J lost 2 bases, V lost 1 base, and 9 bases had no gene match. The CDR3 is made up of 17 amino acids. Germline assignment: CDR1 MDHEN and CDR2 SYDVKM. This chain's CDR3 is CASSLSSHDRGQETQYF. CDR3 DNA sequence: TGTGCCAGCAGTTTATCCTCCCACGACAGGGGACAAGAGACCCAGTACTTC.

A single count supports this clone. The genes are TRBV5-1 and TRBJ1-1; 7 nucleotides line up with TRBD1. Per germline, CDR1 SGHRS and CDR2 YFSETQ. This CDR3 has 14 residues. After removal of 1 base from V and 2 bases from J, the junction contained 2 bases not matched to a gene. The CDR3 DNA is TGCGCCAGCAGCTTGACAGGGGCTAACACTGAAGCTTTCTTT. Its translation: CASSLTGANTEAFF.

This clone occurred once. J is TRBJ1-2 and V is TRBV30; D is undetermined. This CDR3 is 10 amino acids long. Per germline, CDR1 GTSNPN and CDR2 SVGIG (reference sequence). Trimming took off 3 bases at V and 4 bases at J, with 3 bases between the two ends. The DNA of the CDR3 is TGTGCCTGGAGCGGCTATGGCTACACCTTC. This gives the protein CAWSGYGYTF.

This clone has only a few counts. CDR3 protein: CASSRGQPGVGQPQHF. The CDR3, as DNA: TGTGCCAGCAGCCGGGGACAGCCCGGGGTAGGGCAGCCCCAGCATTTT. The chain uses TRBV7-9 and TRBJ1-5; TRBD1 agrees at 7 bases. J lost 7 bases, V lost 5 bases, and 14 bases had no gene match. CDR3 size: 16 residues. CDR1 and CDR2 from the germline V gene are SEHNR and FQNEAQ (reference sequence).

The CDR3 sequence: CATSRDIRGWETQYF. In DNA form, the CDR3 reads TGTGCCACCAGCAGAGATATCCGGGGTTGGGAGACCCAGTACTTC. The rearrangement uses TRBV15 and TRBJ2-5; D perhaps matches TRBD2 (5 bases). This CDR3 has 15 amino acids. Germline values: CDR1 LNHNV, CDR2 YYDKDF (reference sequence). V shed 0 bases and J shed 5 bases, with 13 bases lying between them.

This chain connects TRBV7-3 to TRBJ2-1, with D perhaps TRBD2 (6 bases). Trimming pared 6 bases from V and 6 bases from J, leaving 15 bases between. The CDR3 covers 14 residues. CDR1 SGHTA and CDR2 FQGTGA come from the germline V gene. The CDR3 region has the DNA TGTGCCAGCAGGACCGGGAGCATGGGCAATGAGCAGTTCTTC. This codes for CASRTGSMGNEQFF.

This clone came up a few times. V is TRBV19 and J is TRBJ1-5, with D tentatively TRBD1 (5 bases). This CDR3 contains 13 residues. V lost 5 bases, J lost 3 bases, and 8 bases lay in between. Germline-derived CDR1 and CDR2 are LNHDA and SQIVND (reference sequence). The DNA of the CDR3 is TGTGCCAGTAGTGTACAGGTCAATCAGCCCCAGCATTTT. Its translation: CASSVQVNQPQHF.

J is TRBJ1-6 and V is TRBV5-1; 10 bases align to TRBD1. The CDR3 extends over 16 amino acids. Germline V lookup: CDR1 SGHRS, CDR2 YFSETQ. V was clipped by 3 bases and J by 9 bases; unmatched bases: 9. CDR3 residues: CASSSTTGGMGSPLHF. CDR3 coding DNA: TGCGCCAGCAGCTCGACGACAGGGGGCATGGGTTCACCCCTCCACTTT. The entire variable domain, with the rest obtained from reference TRBV5-1 and TRBJ1-6, is as follows: KAGVTQTPRYLIKTRGQQVTLSCSPISGHRSVSWYQQTPGQGLQFLFEYFSETQRNKGNFPGRFSGRQFSNSRSEMNVSTLELGDSALYLCASSSTTGGMGSPLHFGNGTRLTVT.

The CDR3, as DNA: TGTGCCAGCAGTTTAGGGGACTACTCCTACGAGCAGTACTTC. This encodes CASSLGDYSYEQYF. This rearrangement joins TRBV27 to TRBJ2-7, with 7 bases identical to TRBD2. Germline V CDR1 and CDR2: MNHEY, SMNVEV (reference sequence). The CDR3 loop spans 14 amino acids. The V and J ends lost 2 bases and 0 bases, in that order; junction bases with no gene match: 1.

The V gene is TRBV13, the J gene TRBJ1-4; perhaps TRBD1 as D (6 bases). CDR3 length: 15 amino acids. Germline V gene lookup returns CDR1 PRHDT and CDR2 FYEKMQ (reference sequence). Trimming cost V 5 bases and J 4 bases, with 14 bases left between them. Here the CDR3 reads CASSRGGGLNEKLFF. In nucleotides, the CDR3 is TGTGCCAGCAGCCGCGGGGGGGGCCTTAATGAAAAACTGTTTTTT.

This chain uses TRBV30 with TRBJ2-5, with TRBD2 as a possible D gene (6 bases). The DNA end favors TRBJ2-7, so the J call may be wrong. The V gene's germline CDR1 is GTSNPN and CDR2 SVGIG (reference sequence). The CDR3 is made up of 12 amino acids. CDR3: CAAGTLSYEQYF. The DNA of the CDR3 is TGTGCTGCCGGGACTCTCTCCTACGAGCAGTACTTC.

The chain employs TRBV4-1 and TRBJ1-1; maybe TRBD1 (6 bases). There are 18 residues in the CDR3. The V end was cut by 2 bases, the J end by 0 bases, with 19 bases between. The germline gives CDR1 MGHRA, CDR2 YSYEKL. This CDR3 reads CASSQWGSDRPMNTEAFF. The CDR3 nucleotides read TGCGCCAGCAGCCAATGGGGCAGTGACAGGCCCATGAACACTGAAGCTTTCTTT.

J is TRBJ2-1 and V is TRBV6-6, with D perhaps TRBD1 (6 bases). CDR1 and CDR2 (germline): MNHNY, SVGAGI (reference sequence). CDR3 length: 15 residues. Deletions cut 4 bases from V and 3 bases from J, with 13 bases between. CDR3 loop: CASSSPDRYYNEQFF. The CDR3 nucleotides are TGTGCCAGCAGTTCTCCCGACAGGTACTACAATGAGCAGTTCTTC.

The chain joins TRBV27 to TRBJ1-2; the match to TRBD1 covers 8 bases. CDR1 MNHEY and CDR2 SMNVEV come from the germline V gene (reference sequence). The CDR3 runs to 16 residues. V was clipped by 2 bases and J by 3 bases; unmatched bases: 8. The CDR3 sequence: CASSLGRGLSHYGYTF. The CDR3 nucleotides are TGTGCCAGCAGTTTAGGCAGGGGGCTTAGCCACTATGGCTACACCTTC.

This rearrangement joins TRBV18 to TRBJ1-1, with D tentatively TRBD1 (5 bases). Looked up from germline, CDR1 is KGHSH and CDR2 is LQKENI. This CDR3 has 13 amino acids. Deletions cut 2 bases from V and 5 bases from J, with 9 bases between. The CDR3 nucleotides are TGTGCCAGCTCACCAGCAGGGAGGACTGAAGCTTTCTTT. Translated: CASSPAGRTEAFF.

This clone was recorded a few times. This sequence joins TRBV7-9 and TRBJ2-2; possibly TRBD2 for D (5 bases). Deletions cut 5 bases from V and 4 bases from J, with 14 bases between. The CDR3 sequence is 15 residues long. Germline loops: CDR1 SEHNR, CDR2 FQNEAQ (reference sequence). CDR3 sequence (DNA): TGTGCCAGCAGCCAAGACTCGGCGGGCACCGGGGAGCTGTTTTTT. Its translation: CASSQDSAGTGELFF.

The V call is TRBV19, the J call TRBJ2-1; 14 bases map to TRBD2. V was clipped by 5 bases and J by 5 bases; unmatched bases: 17. Germline V gene sequence: CDR1 LNHDA, CDR2 SQIVND (reference sequence). The CDR3 length is 20 residues. CDR3 region: CASSPRGTAGLAGVDNEQFF. The CDR3 DNA reads TGTGCCAGTAGTCCACGAGGGACAGCGGGACTAGCGGGGGTTGACAATGAGCAGTTCTTC.

The V call is TRBV6-6, the J call TRBJ1-1, with D possibly being TRBD1 (5 bases). CDR1 is MNHNY and CDR2 is SVGAGI in the germline V gene (reference sequence). The V gene lost 7 bases and the J gene lost 8 bases, with 20 bases spanning the gap. The CDR3 length is 14 residues. CDR3 bases: TGTGCCAGCATCTCAGGGCGGGGGGTTACAGAAGCTTTCTTT. It codes for CASISGRGVTEAFF.

The rearrangement joins TRBV19 to TRBJ1-5; TRBD1 matches at 8 bases. Germline trimming cut 3 bases from V and 5 bases from J; bases unmatched to any gene: 9. Germline values: CDR1 LNHDA, CDR2 SQIVND (reference sequence). There are 16 residues in the CDR3. In nucleotides, the CDR3 is TGTGCCAGTAGTATGTCCCCACAGGGGGTATATCAGCCCCAGCATTTT. This sequence encodes CASSMSPQGVYQPQHF.

The rearrangement uses TRBV23-1 and TRBJ2-5, with TRBD1 identical over 7 bases. TRBV23-1 carries the ORF label, with uncertain function. The V gene end was trimmed by 0 bases and the J gene end by 7 bases; junction bases not matched to a gene: 5. The CDR3 runs to 14 residues. CDR3 sequence: CASSQSMSGGTQYF. The CDR3 DNA reads TGCGCCAGCAGTCAATCGATGTCAGGGGGGACCCAGTACTTC.